Below are 13 T cell receptor beta chains sequenced from a single sample in a study of T cells after yellow fever vaccination. TCRdb redid the calling of the 5' RACE reads with MiXCR, one entry per CDR3 protein. This repertoire shows a few hundred thousand distinct CDR3 sequences, 17% found once; its top ten account for 17%. Material: PBMCs, obtained 5 to 6 days after the first yellow fever vaccination. The origin of the receptors is a man aged 18 to 30 who received the YFV17D yellow fever vaccine.

This clonotype was picked up a small number of times. The genes are TRBV5-1 and TRBJ2-7, with 11 bases identical to TRBD1. The CDR3 loop spans 15 amino acids. V was clipped by 5 bases and J by 4 bases; unmatched bases: 8. CDR1 SGHRS and CDR2 YFSETQ come from the germline V gene. DNA of the CDR3: TGCGCCAGCAGGAACAGGGACAGGGGGATTTACGAGCAGTACTTC. It translates to CASRNRDRGIYEQYF.

This clonotype showed up many times. This chain uses TRBV20-1 with TRBJ2-5, with D uncertain. Trimming took off 0 bases at V and 5 bases at J, with 1 base between the two ends. Looked up from germline, CDR1 is DFQATT and CDR2 is SNEGSKA (reference sequence). The CDR3 consists of 10 residues. Here the CDR3 DNA reads TGCAGTGCTAGAGATGAGACCCAGTACTTC. Amino acid sequence: CSARDETQYF.

This clonotype was picked up one time. The rearrangement joins TRBV7-9 to TRBJ2-7; D unclear. The V gene lost 5 bases and the J gene lost 4 bases, with 9 bases spanning the gap. Germline CDR1 SEHNR, CDR2 FQNEAQ (reference sequence). CDR3 length equals 12 residues. The CDR3 DNA reads TGTGCCAGCAGCGCACTGGGTTACGAGCAGTACGTC. Translated: CASSALGYEQYV.

This clonotype was observed once. The gene calls are TRBV6-2 or TRBV6-3 and TRBJ1-5, with 10 bases matching TRBD1. Germline V gene lookup returns CDR1 MNHEY and CDR2 SVGEGT. Trimming cost V 0 bases and J 5 bases; bases outside gene matches: 7. CDR3 size: 17 residues. The CDR3 is CASSYSFPGTGDQPQHF. As DNA, the CDR3 is TGTGCCAGCAGTTACTCATTTCCCGGGACAGGGGATCAGCCCCAGCATTTT.

This chain joins TRBV24-1 and TRBJ2-3, with TRBD2 matching 7 bases. J lost 2 bases, V lost 0 bases, and 10 bases had no gene match. In germline, CDR1 is KGHDR, CDR2 SFDVKD. The CDR3 length is 18 residues. The CDR3 DNA reads as TGTGCCACCAGTGATTTGGGGATGCGGGGGAAAGTCACAGATACGCAGTATTTT. Protein: CATSDLGMRGKVTDTQYF.

In its sample, this clonotype was seen a few times. The chain carries TRBV20-1 and TRBJ1-1; D is undetermined. V lost 0 bases to trimming and J lost 0 bases, with 8 bases between them. The CDR3 has 14 residues. CDR1 is DFQATT and CDR2 is SNEGSKA in the germline V gene (reference sequence). This chain's CDR3 is CSARDFQVNTEAFF. The CDR3 region has the DNA TGCAGTGCTAGAGATTTCCAGGTGAACACTGAAGCTTTCTTT.

The chain employs TRBV7-9 and TRBJ2-7; 9 nucleotides match TRBD1. Germline assignment: CDR1 SEHNR and CDR2 FQNEAQ (reference sequence). This CDR3 is built from 14 residues. The ends lost 5 bases at V and 6 bases at J; junction bases unmatched: 8. The CDR3, as DNA: TGTGCCAGCAGCGCCTGGGACAGGGAAATCGAGCAGTACTTC. Protein product: CASSAWDREIEQYF. The entire variable domain, with the rest obtained from reference TRBV7-9 and TRBJ2-7, is as follows: DTGVSQNPRHKITKRGQNVTFRCDPISEHNRLYWYRQTLGQGPEFLTYFQNEAQLEKSRLLSDRFSAERPKGSFSTLEIQRTEQGDSAMYLCASSAWDREIEQYFGPGTRLTVT.

V is TRBV4-1 and J is TRBJ2-5; no clear D gene. Germline V gives CDR1 MGHRA, CDR2 YSYEKL. V was pared by 0 bases and J by 5 bases, with 10 bases between. The CDR3 spans 14 residues. The DNA of the CDR3 is TGCGCCAGCAGCCAAGAGCCGTCAGTGGAGACCCAGTACTTC. Translation: CASSQEPSVETQYF.

There are a few counts of this clonotype. V gene TRBV9 combines with J gene TRBJ1-2; 11 bases agree with TRBD1. Unmatched junction bases numbered 5, after V lost 0 bases and J lost 7 bases. The CDR3 is 15 amino acids. CDR1 is SGDLS, CDR2 YYNGEE, per germline. The CDR3 DNA reads TGTGCCAGCAGCGTAGAGGACAGGGGGCGCGGTGGCTACACCTTC. Its protein is CASSVEDRGRGGYTF.

This clonotype was counted between two and nine times. The chain uses TRBV4-2 and TRBJ2-4; TRBD1 matches at 7 bases. The length of the CDR3 is 13 residues. V lost 2 bases and J lost 7; bases outside the gene matches: 2. Per the germline V gene, CDR1 is LGHNA and CDR2 is YNFKEQ. The DNA of the CDR3 is TGTGCCAGCAGCCAACCGACAGGGAACATTCAGTACTTC. Translated: CASSQPTGNIQYF.

The chain joins TRBV7-2 to TRBJ2-7, with a weak D call TRBD2 (5 bases). V gave up 7 bases and J gave up 3 bases, with 16 bases separating them. Germline V gene sequence: CDR1 SGHTA, CDR2 FQGNSA. CDR3 size: 14 residues. DNA for the CDR3: TGTGCCAGCACCCAATCCCCGGAGGACTACGAGCAGTACGTC. Its protein product is CASTQSPEDYEQYV.

This clonotype was detected a few times. J is TRBJ2-2 and V is TRBV6-1; D is uncertain. In germline, CDR1 is MNHNS, CDR2 SASEGT. This CDR3 spans 13 amino acids. V was clipped by 7 bases and J by 0 bases, with 6 bases between them. The CDR3 spells CASKGANTGELFF. CDR3 nucleotides: TGTGCCAGCAAGGGCGCGAACACCGGGGAGCTGTTTTTT.

J is TRBJ2-5 and V is TRBV6-9; 9 bases agree with TRBD2. The CDR3 length is 15 residues. The trim removed 7 bases at V and 5 bases at J, leaving 11 bases unmatched. Per germline, CDR1 MNHGY and CDR2 SVAAGI. This CDR3 reads CASKASGEVGETQYF. In DNA form, the CDR3 reads TGTGCCAGCAAGGCTAGCGGGGAGGTGGGTGAGACCCAGTACTTC.